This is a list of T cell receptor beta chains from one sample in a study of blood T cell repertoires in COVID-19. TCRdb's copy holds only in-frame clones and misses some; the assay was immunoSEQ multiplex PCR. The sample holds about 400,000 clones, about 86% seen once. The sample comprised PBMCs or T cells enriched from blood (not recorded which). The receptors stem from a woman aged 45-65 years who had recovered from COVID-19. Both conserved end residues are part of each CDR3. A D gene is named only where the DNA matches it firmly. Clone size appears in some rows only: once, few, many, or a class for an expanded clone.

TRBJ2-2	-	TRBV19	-	CASAQVVSNTGELFF	TGTGCCAGTGCGCAGGTAGTTTCGAACACCGGGGAGCTGTTTTTT
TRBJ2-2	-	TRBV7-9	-	CASSLAQTGELFF	TGTGCCAGCAGCTTAGCGCAGACCGGGGAGCTGTTTTTT
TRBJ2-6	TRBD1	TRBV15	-	CATSSYRGQGISGANVLTF	TGTGCCACCAGCAGTTACAGGGGGCAGGGGATTTCTGGGGCCAACGTCCTGACTTTC
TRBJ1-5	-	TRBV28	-	CASSFLPRTVDQPQHF	TGTGCCAGCAGTTTTTTGCCCCGGACAGTCGATCAGCCCCAGCATTTT
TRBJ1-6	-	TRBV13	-	CASSLGPTGTNSPLHF	TGTGCCAGCAGCTTAGGCCCGACAGGAACAAATTCACCCCTCCACTTT
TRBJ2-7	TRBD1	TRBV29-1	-	CSVEGQGHYEQYF	TGCAGCGTTGAGGGACAGGGACACTACGAGCAGTACTTC
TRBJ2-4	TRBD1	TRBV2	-	CASSKGQLAKNIQYF	TGTGCCAGCAGCAAGGGACAGTTAGCCAAAAACATTCAGTACTTC
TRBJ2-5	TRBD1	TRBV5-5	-	CATEGAQETQYF	TGTGCCACCGAGGGGGCCCAAGAGACCCAGTACTTC
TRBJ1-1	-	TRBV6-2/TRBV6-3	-	CASSYSSRNTEAFF	TGTGCCAGCAGTTACTCTTCGCGGAACACTGAAGCTTTCTTT
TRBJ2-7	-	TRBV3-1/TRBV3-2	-	CASSQGLRTGGSPYEQYF	TGTGCCAGCAGCCAAGGTCTAAGGACGGGGGGCTCACCTTACGAGCAGTACTTC
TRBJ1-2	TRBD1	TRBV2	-	CASSGTWDSYGYTF	TGTGCCAGCAGTGGGACGTGGGACAGCTATGGCTACACCTTC
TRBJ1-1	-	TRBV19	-	CASSEQTNTEAFF	TGTGCCAGTAGCGAACAGACAAACACTGAAGCTTTCTTT
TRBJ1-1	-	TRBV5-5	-	CASSQDTEAFF	TGTGCCAGCAGCCAGGACACTGAAGCTTTCTTT
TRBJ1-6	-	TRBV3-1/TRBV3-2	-	CASRTGDNSPLHF	TGTGCCAGCCGGACGGGGGATAATTCACCCCTCCACTTT
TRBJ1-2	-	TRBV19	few	CASSLTDRNYGYTF	TGTGCCAGTAGTTTAACCGACAGGAACTATGGCTACACCTTC
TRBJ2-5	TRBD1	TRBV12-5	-	CARTQGQKTQYF	TGTGCTAGGACACAGGGGCAAAAGACCCAGTACTTC
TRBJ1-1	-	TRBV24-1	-	CATRPRVGNTEAFF	TGTGCCACCCGTCCCAGGGTAGGGAACACTGAAGCTTTCTTT
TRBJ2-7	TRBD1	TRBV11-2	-	CASSLAQGRSYEQYF	TGTGCCAGCAGCTTAGCACAGGGGCGTTCCTACGAGCAGTACTTC
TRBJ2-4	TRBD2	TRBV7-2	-	CASSLVAGENIQYF	TGTGCCAGCAGCTTAGTAGCGGGGGAAAACATTCAGTACTTC
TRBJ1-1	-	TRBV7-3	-	CASSFGGAGTEAFF	TGTGCCAGCAGCTTCGGGGGAGCGGGCACTGAAGCTTTCTTT
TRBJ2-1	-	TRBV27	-	CASSLRGFRDEQFF	TGTGCCAGCAGTTTGAGAGGGTTCCGGGATGAGCAGTTCTTC
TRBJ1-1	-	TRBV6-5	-	CASSRREGAFF	TGTGCCAGCAGCCGCAGGGAGGGAGCTTTCTTT
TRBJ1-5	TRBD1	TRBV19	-	CASDPGQGVVQPQHF	TGTGCCAGCGACCCCGGACAGGGCGTTGTTCAGCCCCAGCATTTT
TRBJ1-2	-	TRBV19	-	CASENRGYGYTF	TGTGCCAGTGAAAACCGGGGGTATGGCTACACCTTC
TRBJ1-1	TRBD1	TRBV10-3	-	CAISGTGHAFF	TGTGCCATCAGTGGGACAGGGCACGCTTTCTTT
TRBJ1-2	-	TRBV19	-	CASIAGRGYGYTF	TGTGCCAGTATCGCCGGCAGGGGCTATGGCTACACCTTC
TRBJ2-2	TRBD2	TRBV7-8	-	CASSFVPSGGTGELFF	TGTGCCAGCAGCTTTGTCCCTAGCGGGGGCACCGGGGAGCTGTTTTTT
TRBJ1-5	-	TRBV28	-	CASSRGFGGPQPQHF	TGTGCCAGCAGTCGGGGATTTGGAGGGCCTCAGCCCCAGCATTTT
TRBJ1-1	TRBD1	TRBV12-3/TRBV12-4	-	CASTPRGGQFAFF	TGTGCCAGCACCCCGCGTGGGGGACAGTTCGCTTTCTTT
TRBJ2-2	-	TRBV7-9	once	CASSWRENTGELFF	TGTGCCAGCAGCTGGAGGGAAAACACCGGGGAGCTGTTTTTT
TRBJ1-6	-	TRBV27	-	CASSLGQSNSPLHF	TGTGCCAGCAGCCTCGGACAGAGTAATTCACCCCTCCACTTT
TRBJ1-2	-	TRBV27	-	CASRSKGYGYTF	TGTGCCAGCAGATCGAAGGGGTATGGCTACACCTTC
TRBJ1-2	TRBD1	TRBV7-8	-	CASSLVEGARGILDYGYTF	TGTGCCAGCAGCTTAGTAGAGGGGGCGAGGGGGATCCTTGACTATGGCTACACCTTC
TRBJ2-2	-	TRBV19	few	CASTTGGNTGELFF	TGTGCCAGTACGACAGGTGGTAACACCGGGGAGCTGTTTTTT
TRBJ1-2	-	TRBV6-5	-	CASSSPGGLVYTF	TGTGCCAGCAGTAGCCCCGGGGGGCTCGTCTACACCTTC
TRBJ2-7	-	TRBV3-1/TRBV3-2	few	CASSAISQGSGYEQYF	TGTGCCAGCAGCGCCATCTCCCAGGGGAGCGGATACGAGCAGTACTTC
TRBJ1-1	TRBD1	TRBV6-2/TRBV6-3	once	CASSYRQGVLNTEAFF	TGTGCCAGCAGTTATCGACAGGGGGTTCTGAACACTGAAGCTTTCTTT